This T cell receptor (beta chain) was found in a study of shared clonotypes between healthy human individuals. Notes on the study in general: An expected dependence of interdonor clonotype sharing on sequencing depth was noted.

The assay was immunoSEQ multiplex PCR, and TCRdb's table has in-frame clones only and misses some. The sample lists about 2.1 million clones, about 92% occurring once. CD45RO-negative, CCR7-positively selected cells formed the naive CD8 fraction, excluding terminally differentiated effector memory CD45RA+ cells. Germline values: CDR1 SGHDT, CDR2 YYEEEE. Trimming removed 2 bases from V and 5 bases from J; junction bases left unmatched: 11. The CDR3 has 17 residues. A remark on this clone: The target antigen is unknown.

The gene calls are TRBV5-6 and TRBJ2-1; TRBD2 matches 9 bases. Source material: naive CD8+ T cells from PBMCs. This clonotype was sampled from a man between 18 and 29 years old in good health. Some clones in this sample may be carry-over from other donors' samples. The CDR3 nucleotides are TGTGCCAGCAGCTTTATACTAGCGGGCACCACAGACAATGAGCAGTTCTTC. This codes for CASSFILAGTTDNEQFF.